The clone carrying this T cell receptor beta chain was seen a few times. What it binds is not known. Trimming pared 1 base from V and 5 bases from J, leaving 18 bases between. The CDR3 has 17 amino acids. Germline V gives CDR1 MNHNY, CDR2 SVGAGI (reference sequence). This entry belongs to a study of T-cell memory formation after mild COVID-19. Study-wide results and limits: Proof of SARS-CoV-2 specificity was absent for the second-wave clones that crested on day 37. Cross-reactive memory appears to have joined, as suggested by some responding clones showing up in pre-infection memory. Clones that shrank (day 15 to 85) were balanced CD4/CD8, whereas later expanders leaned CD4+.

Constant-segment primers and 5'RACE yielded cDNA libraries for TCR alpha and TCR beta, each carrying sample barcodes and UMIs. MiXCR was run by TCRdb on the 5' RACE reads, yielding one entry per CDR3 protein. The sample consists of fewer than 650,000 distinct CDR3 sequences, roughly 21% of them appearing once. This clonotype was obtained from an adult woman who had mild COVID-19 (a few samples of this study predate the infection). Cell type and time point are not known. Sequences were obtained from PBMCs or a T cell subset sorted from them (not recorded which). This rearrangement joins TRBV6-6 to TRBJ1-5, with TRBD1 as a possible D gene (5 bases). The CDR3 DNA reads as TGTGCCAGCAGTTACTTCGACAATGTACAGGATGATCAGCCCCAGCATTTT. This sequence encodes CASSYFDNVQDDQPQHF.